This TCR beta chain was recovered during a study of T cell clonality in common variable immunodeficiency. General study results and limits: Common variable immunodeficiency TCR beta sequences reportedly had fewer deletions and N-nucleotide insertions. Shared TCRbeta clones were fewer between CVID subjects than controls.

This clone was seen at least ten times. Its cognate antigen is unknown. The read terminates 3 residues before the CDR3 end, so the remaining end is supplied by the germline J gene. The data were produced by immunoSEQ multiplex PCR, yet TCRdb's version contains in-frame clones alone and is incomplete. This sample carries some 80,000 clones, none of them present only once. The CDR3 contains 14 residues. CDR1 and CDR2 from the germline V gene are SGHTA and FQGNSA. Trimming removed 0 bases at V and 4 bases at J, with 10 bases between. Sequencing input: peripheral blood mononuclear cells. The J gene is TRBJ2-7, the V gene TRBV7-2, with D tentatively TRBD1 (5 bases). This TCR was recovered from a person aged 18 to 75 in good health. CDR3 loop: CASSLAAQAYEQYF. The sequenced part of the CDR3 DNA is TGTGCCAGCAGCTTAGCGGCACAGGCTTACGAG.